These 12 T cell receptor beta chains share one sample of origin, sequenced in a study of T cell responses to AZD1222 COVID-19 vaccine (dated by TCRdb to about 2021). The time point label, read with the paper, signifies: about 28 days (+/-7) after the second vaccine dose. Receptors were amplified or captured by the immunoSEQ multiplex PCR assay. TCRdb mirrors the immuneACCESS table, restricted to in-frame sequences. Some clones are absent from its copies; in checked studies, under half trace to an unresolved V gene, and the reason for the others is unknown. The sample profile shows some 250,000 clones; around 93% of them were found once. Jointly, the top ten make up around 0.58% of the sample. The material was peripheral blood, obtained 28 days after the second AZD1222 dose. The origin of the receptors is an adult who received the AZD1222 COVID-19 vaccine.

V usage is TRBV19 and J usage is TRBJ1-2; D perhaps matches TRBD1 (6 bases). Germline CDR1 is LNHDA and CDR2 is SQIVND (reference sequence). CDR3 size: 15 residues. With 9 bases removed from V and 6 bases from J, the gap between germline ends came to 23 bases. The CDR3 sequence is CASSNMGAEGHGYTF. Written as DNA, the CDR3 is TGTGCCAGCTCTAATATGGGGGCCGAGGGCCATGGCTACACCTTC.

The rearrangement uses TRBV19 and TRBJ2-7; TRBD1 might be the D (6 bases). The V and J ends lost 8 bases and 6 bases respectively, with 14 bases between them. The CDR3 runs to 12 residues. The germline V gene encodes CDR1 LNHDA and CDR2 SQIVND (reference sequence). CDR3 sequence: CASGGQTGEQYF. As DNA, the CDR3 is TGTGCCAGTGGTGGACAGACCGGCGAGCAGTACTTC.

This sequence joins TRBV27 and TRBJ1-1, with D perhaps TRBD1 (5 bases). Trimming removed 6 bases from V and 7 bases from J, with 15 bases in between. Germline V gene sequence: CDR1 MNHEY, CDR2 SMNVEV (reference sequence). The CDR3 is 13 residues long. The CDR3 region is CASRQGGASEAFF. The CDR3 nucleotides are TGTGCCAGCAGACAAGGTGGGGCAAGTGAAGCTTTCTTT.

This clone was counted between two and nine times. CDR3 residues: CAWSPHKNSPLHF. CDR3 in DNA: TGTGCCTGGAGTCCTCACAAAAATTCACCCCTCCACTTT. The rearrangement uses TRBV30 and TRBJ1-6; unclear D gene. V gave up 2 bases and J gave up 7 bases, with 9 bases separating them. Germline CDR1 and CDR2: GTSNPN and SVGIG (reference sequence). The CDR3 loop spans 13 amino acids.

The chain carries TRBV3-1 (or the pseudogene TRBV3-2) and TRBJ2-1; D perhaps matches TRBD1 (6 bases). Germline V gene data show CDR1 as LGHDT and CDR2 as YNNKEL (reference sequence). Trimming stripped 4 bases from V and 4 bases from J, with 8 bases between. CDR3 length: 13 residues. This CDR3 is CASSPDRYNEQFF. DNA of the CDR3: TGTGCCAGCAGCCCGGACAGATACAATGAGCAGTTCTTC.

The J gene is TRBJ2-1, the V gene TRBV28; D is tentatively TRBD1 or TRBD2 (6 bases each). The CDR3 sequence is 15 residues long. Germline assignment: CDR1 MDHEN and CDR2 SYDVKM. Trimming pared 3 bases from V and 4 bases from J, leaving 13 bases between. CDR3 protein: CASSFAGHQYNEQFF. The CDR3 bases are TGTGCCAGCAGTTTTGCGGGACACCAATACAATGAGCAGTTCTTC. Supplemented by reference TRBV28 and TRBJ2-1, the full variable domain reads DVKVTQSSRYLVKRTGEKVFLECVQDMDHENMFWYRQDPGLGLRLIYFSYDVKMKEKGDIPEGYSVSREKKERFSLILESASTNQTSMYLCASSFAGHQYNEQFFGPGTRLTVL.

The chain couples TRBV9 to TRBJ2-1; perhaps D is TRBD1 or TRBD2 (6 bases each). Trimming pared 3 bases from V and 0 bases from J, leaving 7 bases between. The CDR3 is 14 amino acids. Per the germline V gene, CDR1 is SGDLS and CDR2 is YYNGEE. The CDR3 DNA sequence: TGTGCCAGCAGCGAGGGGGGCTCCTACAATGAGCAGTTCTTC. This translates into CASSEGGSYNEQFF.

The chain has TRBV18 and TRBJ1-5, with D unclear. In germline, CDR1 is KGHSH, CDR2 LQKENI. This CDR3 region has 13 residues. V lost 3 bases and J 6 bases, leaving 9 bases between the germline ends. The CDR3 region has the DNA TGTGCCAGCTCACCCGAAGGGATTCAGCCCCAGCATTTT. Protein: CASSPEGIQPQHF.

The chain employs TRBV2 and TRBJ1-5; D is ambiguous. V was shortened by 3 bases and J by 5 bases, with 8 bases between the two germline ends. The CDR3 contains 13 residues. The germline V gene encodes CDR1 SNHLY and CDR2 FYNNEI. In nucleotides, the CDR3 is TGTGCCAGCAGTGACGACACCTATCAGCCCCAGCATTTT. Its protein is CASSDDTYQPQHF.

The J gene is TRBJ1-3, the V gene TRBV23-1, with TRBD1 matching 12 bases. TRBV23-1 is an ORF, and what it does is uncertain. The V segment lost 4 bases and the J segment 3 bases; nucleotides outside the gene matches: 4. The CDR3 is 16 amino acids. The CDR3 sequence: CASSPGQGAFGNTIYF. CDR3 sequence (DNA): TGCGCCAGCAGTCCGGGACAGGGGGCTTTTGGAAACACCATATATTTT.

CDR3 protein: CASSVGGTSNTGELFF. In DNA, the CDR3 is TGTGCCAGCAGCGTAGGAGGGACTAGTAACACCGGGGAGCTGTTTTTT. The rearrangement uses TRBV9 and TRBJ2-2; 8 bases are a match to TRBD2. With V trimmed by 0 bases and J by 2 bases, 3 bases remained unmatched. This CDR3 is built from 16 residues. The germline CDR1 and CDR2 sequences are SGDLS and YYNGEE. The full variable domain, in which reference TRBV9 and TRBJ2-2 provide the parts outside the CDR3, is DSGVTQTPKHLITATGQRVTLRCSPRSGDLSVYWYQQSLDQGLQFLIQYYNGEERAKGNILERFSAQQFPDLHSELNLSSLELGDSALYFCASSVGGTSNTGELFFGEGSRLTVL.

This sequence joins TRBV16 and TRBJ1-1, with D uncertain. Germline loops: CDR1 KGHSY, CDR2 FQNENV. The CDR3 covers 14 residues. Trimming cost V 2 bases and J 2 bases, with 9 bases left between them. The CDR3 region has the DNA TGTGCCAGCAGCCAACTGGACGGTAACACTGAAGCTTTCTTT. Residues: CASSQLDGNTEAFF.